A single sample is the source of the 32 T cell receptor beta chains below, sequenced in a study of blood T cell repertoires in COVID-19. Data came from immunoSEQ multiplex PCR; TCRdb stores just in-frame clones and leaves some out. The profile covers more than 200,000 clones, with around 84% appearing a single time and under 2% taken by the ten largest. The sequencing input was PBMCs or T cells enriched from blood (not recorded which). Receptors originate from a man aged 35 to 55 who had recovered from COVID-19.

The rearrangement links TRBV25-1 to TRBJ1-1, with 10 bases that match TRBD1. This CDR3 has 14 residues. Germline assignment: CDR1 MGHDK and CDR2 SYGVNS. Germline trimming cut 6 bases from V and 4 bases from J; bases unmatched to any gene: 5. Written as DNA, the CDR3 is TGTGCCAGCAGGGGACAGGGGCGGAGCACTGAAGCTTTCTTT. It codes for CASRGQGRSTEAFF. Full variable domain (remainder filled in from reference TRBV25-1 and TRBJ1-1): EADIYQTPRYLVIGTGKKITLECSQTMGHDKMYWYQQDPGMELHLIHYSYGVNSTEKGDLSSESTVSRIRTEHFPLTLESARPSHTSQYLCASRGQGRSTEAFFGQGTRLTVV.

The chain recombines TRBV30 with TRBJ1-2; D call uncertain. Looked up from germline, CDR1 is GTSNPN and CDR2 is SVGIG (reference sequence). Trimming pared 8 bases from V and 7 bases from J, leaving 5 bases between. The CDR3 runs 8 residues. The CDR3, as DNA: TGTGCCGTGAGTGGCTACACCTTC. Residues: CAVSGYTF.

The gene calls are TRBV7-2 and TRBJ2-7; TRBD2 matches 8 bases. Germline values: CDR1 SGHTA, CDR2 FQGNSA. This CDR3 has 15 amino acids. Trimming took 6 bases from V and 6 from J; bases not matched to a gene: 13. CDR3: CASSAVNSGVSEQYF. CDR3 in DNA: TGTGCCAGCAGTGCAGTTAATAGCGGGGTCTCCGAGCAGTACTTC. Looking up the rest from reference TRBV7-2 and TRBJ2-7 gives the full variable domain: GAGVSQSPSNKVTEKGKDVELRCDPISGHTALYWYRQSLGQGLEFLIYFQGNSAPDKSGLPSDRFSAERTGGSVSTLTIQRTQQEDSAVYLCASSAVNSGVSEQYFGPGTRLTVT.

V usage is TRBV2 and J usage is TRBJ1-2; 8 bases are shared with TRBD1. After removal of 5 bases from V and 8 bases from J, the junction contained 7 bases not matched to a gene. The CDR3 is made up of 13 amino acids. Germline V lookup: CDR1 SNHLY, CDR2 FYNNEI. The DNA for the CDR3 is TGTGCCAGCAGTCTCGACAGGGGACAGGGCTACACCTTC. Encoded protein: CASSLDRGQGYTF.

The rearrangement uses TRBV29-1 and TRBJ2-5, with 8 bases fitting TRBD1. The CDR3 has 14 residues. The ends lost 4 bases at V and 5 bases at J; junction bases unmatched: 9. Germline V gives CDR1 SQVTM, CDR2 ANQGSEA. The CDR3 sequence is CSVATGGLGETQYF. For the CDR3, the DNA is TGCAGCGTTGCCACAGGGGGGCTAGGGGAGACCCAGTACTTC.

This sequence joins TRBV20-1 and TRBJ2-7; 10 nucleotides match TRBD2. The germline gives CDR1 DFQATT, CDR2 SNEGSKA (reference sequence). The length of the CDR3 is 15 residues. The V and J ends lost 3 bases and 2 bases, in that order; junction bases with no gene match: 7. The CDR3 sequence: CSASGTSGNTYEQYF. CDR3 coding DNA: TGCAGTGCTAGTGGTACTAGCGGGAATACCTACGAGCAGTACTTC.

The chain couples TRBV19 to TRBJ1-2, with D maybe TRBD1 (5 bases). The V and J ends lost 9 bases and 6 bases respectively, with 17 bases between them. Germline values: CDR1 LNHDA, CDR2 SQIVND (reference sequence). This CDR3 has 13 residues. This chain's CDR3 is CASLGHSPDGYTF. CDR3 coding DNA: TGTGCCAGCCTAGGACATTCACCTGATGGCTACACCTTC.

Here the CDR3 reads CASSLEAGREDGYTF. CDR3 in DNA: TGTGCCAGCAGCTTGGAGGCTGGGAGGGAAGATGGCTACACCTTC. V gene TRBV5-5 combines with J gene TRBJ1-2; D unclear. CDR3 length equals 15 residues. The germline V gene has CDR1 SGHKS and CDR2 YYEKEE (reference sequence). V dropped 0 bases and J dropped 6 bases, with 15 bases sitting between them.

The chain is built from TRBV18 and TRBJ1-5; TRBD1 matches at 12 bases. This CDR3 contains 15 residues. Losses at the gene ends were 3 bases for V and 3 bases for J; bases not matched to a gene: 0. Germline values: CDR1 KGHSH, CDR2 LQKENI. The chain's CDR3 is CASSPGQGANQPQHF. The CDR3 region has the DNA TGTGCCAGCTCACCGGGACAGGGGGCCAATCAGCCCCAGCATTTT.

The chain uses TRBV24-1 and TRBJ2-3, with D possibly matching TRBD1 (6 bases). The CDR3 contains 16 residues. The V gene's germline CDR1 is KGHDR and CDR2 SFDVKD. V was pared by 4 bases and J by 0 bases, with 13 bases between. The CDR3 region is CATSEVTGSSTDTQYF. The DNA of the CDR3 is TGTGCCACCAGTGAAGTAACAGGGTCTAGCACAGATACGCAGTATTTT.

The chain is built from TRBV5-1 and TRBJ1-2; TRBD1 is a possible D gene (5 bases). V was clipped by 3 bases and J by 0 bases, with 9 bases between them. This CDR3 is built from 14 residues. Germline V gene lookup returns CDR1 SGHRS and CDR2 YFSETQ. CDR3 nucleotide sequence: TGCGCCAGCAGCTCGGACACGTCTAACTATGGCTACACCTTC. This translates into CASSSDTSNYGYTF.

The chain uses TRBV5-4 and TRBJ2-1; 8 bases are shared with TRBD2. CDR3 length: 15 residues. Germline CDR1 reads SGHNT; CDR2 reads YYREEE (reference sequence). V shed 0 bases and J 8 bases; nucleotides not matched to a gene: 7. The CDR3 nucleotides read TGTGCCAGCAGCTTGGTGGGACTAGGAGGCGATGAGCAGTTCTTC. It is translated as CASSLVGLGGDEQFF.

The CDR3 DNA reads TGTGCCAGCAGTTCTGGCAGCTATGGCTACACCTTC. Its translation is CASSSGSYGYTF. This chain uses TRBV2 with TRBJ1-2; D is ambiguous. The CDR3 is 12 amino acids. Trimming removed 5 bases at V and 4 bases at J, with 8 bases between. Germline lookup yields CDR1 SNHLY and CDR2 FYNNEI.

The chain recombines TRBV19 with TRBJ2-1, with 9 bases aligning to TRBD1. There are 15 residues in the CDR3. From germline, CDR1 is LNHDA and CDR2 SQIVND (reference sequence). After removal of 7 bases from V and 7 bases from J, the junction contained 11 bases not matched to a gene. In DNA form, the CDR3 reads TGTGCCAGTACCTCCTGGACAGGGGAGGTTAATGAGCAGTTCTTC. Protein product: CASTSWTGEVNEQFF.

The chain couples TRBV2 to TRBJ1-2, with a tentative D call TRBD1 (5 bases). CDR1 and CDR2 from the germline V gene are SNHLY and FYNNEI. The CDR3 covers 14 residues. Trimming left V 7 bases short and J 4 bases short, with 16 bases between. The CDR3 loop is CASTPEGGAYGYTF. CDR3 bases: TGTGCCAGCACTCCTGAGGGCGGGGCCTATGGCTACACCTTC.

This chain connects TRBV7-9 to TRBJ2-7, with D hard to call. V was cut by 4 bases and J by 3 bases, with 19 bases left in between. Germline loops: CDR1 SEHNR, CDR2 FQNEAQ (reference sequence). This CDR3 region has 16 residues. In nucleotides, the CDR3 is TGTGCCAGCAGCTCTGATCCGGGTCTCTGGAACTACGAGCAGTACTTC. Translating it yields CASSSDPGLWNYEQYF.

The chain recombines TRBV5-1 with TRBJ1-4; 7 positions match TRBD1. The germline CDR1 and CDR2 sequences are SGHRS and YFSETQ. Trimming at V came to 4 bases and at J to 3 bases, leaving 6 bases not matched to a gene. The CDR3 is 15 amino acids. This CDR3 reads CASSPEGAANEKLFF. The CDR3, as DNA: TGCGCCAGCAGCCCGGAGGGGGCGGCTAATGAAAAACTGTTTTTT.

The chain recombines TRBV21-1 with TRBJ2-7; the D call of TRBD1 is as the table states it, not checked on the DNA. TRBV21-1 is shown as a pseudogene. The CDR3 runs 19 residues. The CDR3 spells CASSKAPGMTGTHSYEQYF. CDR3 coding DNA: TGTGCCAGCAGCAAAGCGCCGGGAATGACAGGGACCCACTCCTACGAGCAGTACTTC.

This sequence joins TRBV13 and TRBJ2-3, with TRBD2 matching over 7 bases. In germline, CDR1 is PRHDT, CDR2 FYEKMQ (reference sequence). The ends lost 11 bases at V and 1 base at J; junction bases unmatched: 3. This CDR3 is built from 12 residues. The CDR3 nucleotides read TGTGCCGGGGGGGTCGGCACAGATACGCAGTATTTT. This codes for CAGGVGTDTQYF.

This clone has a handful of counts. This chain connects TRBV7-2 to TRBJ1-6; 7 nucleotides agree with TRBD1. CDR1 SGHTA and CDR2 FQGNSA come from the germline V gene. Trimming cost V 5 bases and J 5 bases; bases outside gene matches: 9. The CDR3 loop spans 16 amino acids. The CDR3 sequence is CASSTRGQVNNSPLHF. In DNA form, the CDR3 reads TGTGCCAGCAGCACTAGAGGACAGGTTAATAATTCACCCCTCCACTTT.

The chain carries TRBV30 and TRBJ1-1; D remains unclear. CDR3 length equals 13 residues. Germline CDR1 is GTSNPN and CDR2 is SVGIG (reference sequence). Trimming shortened V by 1 base and J by 4 bases, and 10 bases separated the two germline ends. The CDR3 region has the DNA TGTGCCTGGAGTGATAGCGGCATCACTGAAGCTTTCTTT. It is translated as CAWSDSGITEAFF. The entire variable domain, with the rest obtained from reference TRBV30 and TRBJ1-1, is as follows: SQTIHQWPATLVQPVGSPLSLECTVEGTSNPNLYWYRQAAGRGLQLLFYSVGIGQISSEVPQNLSASRPQDRQFILSSKKLLLSDSGFYLCAWSDSGITEAFFGQGTRLTVV.

The chain combines TRBV2 with TRBJ2-1, with D unclear. The V gene lost 7 bases and the J gene lost 0 bases, with 10 bases spanning the gap. The CDR3 sequence is 14 residues long. Germline V gene data show CDR1 as SNHLY and CDR2 as FYNNEI. The CDR3 here is CASIGSGSYNEQFF. The DNA for the CDR3 is TGTGCCAGCATAGGATCGGGCTCCTACAATGAGCAGTTCTTC.

This clone showed up just a few times. V and J are TRBV28 and TRBJ1-2; 8 bases fit TRBD1. Trimming cost V 6 bases and J 4 bases; bases outside gene matches: 7. The CDR3 runs to 14 residues. Looked up from germline, CDR1 is MDHEN and CDR2 is SYDVKM. DNA of the CDR3: TGTGCCAGCAGGCCTCAGGGGGCTGGCTATGGCTACACCTTC. Protein: CASRPQGAGYGYTF.

Turning to this clone: Possible read error: a much larger clone is one base away. The rearrangement uses TRBV9 and TRBJ1-2; 8 bases map to TRBD1. This CDR3 comprises 15 residues. The germline V gene encodes CDR1 SGDLS and CDR2 YYNGEE. This CDR3 is CTSSVDPTGGNGYTF. The CDR3 DNA sequence: TGTACCAGCAGCGTAGACCCAACAGGGGGTAATGGCTACACCTTC.

The rearrangement joins TRBV15 to TRBJ1-1; possible D gene TRBD1, 5 bases. V dropped 0 bases and J dropped 5 bases, with 13 bases sitting between them. Germline V gene lookup returns CDR1 LNHNV and CDR2 YYDKDF (reference sequence). This CDR3 region has 15 residues. The CDR3 loop is CATSRDFEGVTEAFF. The CDR3 DNA sequence: TGTGCCACCAGCAGAGATTTTGAAGGGGTTACTGAAGCTTTCTTT.

This chain uses TRBV7-6 with TRBJ1-4; 9 bases are shared with TRBD1. The V gene's germline CDR1 is SGHVS and CDR2 FNYEAQ. The CDR3 runs 16 residues. The ends lost 6 bases at V and 7 bases at J; junction bases unmatched: 12. CDR3: CASRQTYRGQGEKLFF. CDR3 nucleotide sequence: TGTGCCAGCAGACAAACCTACAGGGGGCAGGGTGAAAAACTGTTTTTT.

The chain combines TRBV29-1 with TRBJ2-1; D gene unclear. V gave up 8 bases and J gave up 4 bases, with 9 bases separating them. CDR1 is SQVTM, CDR2 ANQGSEA, per germline. The CDR3 has 11 residues. DNA for the CDR3: TGCAGCACCCAAGCTTACAATGAGCAGTTCTTC. It yields the protein CSTQAYNEQFF.

The genes are TRBV7-8 and TRBJ2-3; TRBD2 matches 8 bases. Germline V gene data show CDR1 as SGHVS and CDR2 as FQNEAQ. CDR3 length equals 14 residues. J gave up 2 bases and V 8 bases, and 6 bases lay outside the gene matches. CDR3 sequence (DNA): TGTGCCAGCGAAGCGGGAGTGAACACAGATACGCAGTATTTT. Translating it yields CASEAGVNTDTQYF.

The rearrangement uses TRBV28 and TRBJ1-5; 7 bases match TRBD1. The germline CDR1 and CDR2 sequences are MDHEN and SYDVKM. The CDR3 is 15 residues long. Trimming cost V 3 bases and J 3 bases; bases outside gene matches: 5. Here the CDR3 reads CASSFEGANNQPQHF. Written as DNA, the CDR3 is TGTGCCAGCAGTTTCGAGGGGGCGAACAATCAGCCCCAGCATTTT.

The chain recombines TRBV20-1 with TRBJ1-1; weak D call: TRBD1 (5 bases). The V and J ends lost 3 bases and 1 base respectively, with 27 bases between them. The CDR3 extends over 19 amino acids. The germline V gene has CDR1 DFQATT and CDR2 SNEGSKA (reference sequence). CDR3 nucleotides: TGCAGTGCTAGTTCCGGGACTAGGGGTCGGTTAAGCCAGAACACTGAAGCTTTCTTT. Residues: CSASSGTRGRLSQNTEAFF.

The V and J genes are TRBV7-8 and TRBJ1-5, with D possibly TRBD1 on 5 matching bases. The V end was cut by 2 bases, the J end by 2 bases, with 19 bases between. Germline loops: CDR1 SGHVS, CDR2 FQNEAQ. This CDR3 has 18 amino acids. CDR3 nucleotide sequence: TGTGCCAGCAGCTTATTGCCGATCAGGGAGGATGGCAATCAGCCCCAGCATTTT. This translates into CASSLLPIREDGNQPQHF. Complete variable domain (other parts from reference TRBV7-8 and TRBJ1-5): GAGVSQSPRYKVAKRGQDVALRCDPISGHVSLFWYQQALGQGPEFLTYFQNEAQLDKSGLPSDRFFAERPEGSVSTLKIQRTQQEDSAVYLCASSLLPIREDGNQPQHFGDGTRLSIL.

The chain recombines TRBV6-5 with TRBJ2-7; the D gene is possibly TRBD1 (6 bases). There are 14 residues in the CDR3. Trimming cost V 5 bases and J 6 bases, with 17 bases left between them. Looked up from germline, CDR1 is MNHEY and CDR2 is SVGAGI. The CDR3 region is CASSLTGPTGEQYF. The CDR3 coding sequence is TGTGCCAGCAGTCTGACAGGCCCCACCGGCGAGCAGTACTTC.